These 32 T cell receptor beta chains were all obtained from the same sample, sequenced in a study of Tregs in tolerant kidney transplant recipients. The repertoire was sequenced with immunoSEQ multiplex PCR; TCRdb's copy has only in-frame clones and lacks some. The sample has around 230,000 clones; roughly 84% are singletons. Specimen: CD4+ T cells from blood. The receptors originated from a human donor in good health.

With respect to this clone: Distinct nucleotide sequences in the sample also encode this CDR3. The rearrangement links TRBV6-1 to TRBJ1-1; D is uncertain. The V gene's germline CDR1 is MNHNS and CDR2 SASEGT. V was cut by 10 bases and J by 1 base, with 16 bases left in between. The CDR3 loop spans 14 amino acids. The CDR3 region is CATHEGTANTEAFF. The CDR3 DNA sequence: TGTGCCACCCATGAGGGAACCGCGAACACTGAAGCTTTCTTT.

This clone was observed a single time. The rearrangement joins TRBV5-1 to TRBJ2-5; no clear D. The V gene lost 3 bases and the J gene lost 0 bases, with 9 bases spanning the gap. CDR3 length: 14 amino acids. CDR1 is SGHRS, CDR2 YFSETQ, per germline. CDR3 nucleotide sequence: TGCGCCAGCAGCTCGAGCTCAAACCAAGAGACCCAGTACTTC. It translates to CASSSSSNQETQYF.

The V gene is TRBV5-1, the J gene TRBJ2-7; D possibly matches TRBD1 or TRBD2 (7 bases each). This CDR3 is built from 15 residues. Germline assignment: CDR1 SGHRS and CDR2 YFSETQ. Trimming cost V 0 bases and J 3 bases, with 13 bases left between them. The CDR3 DNA is TGCGCCAGCAGCTTGGCAGGGGGGGACGTCTACGAGCAGTACTTC. Its protein product is CASSLAGGDVYEQYF.

This rearrangement joins TRBV11-2 to TRBJ1-1; maybe TRBD1 (5 bases). The CDR3 is 15 residues long. Germline CDR1 and CDR2: SGHAT and FQNNGV. Trimming shortened V by 5 bases and J by 1 base, and 14 bases separated the two germline ends. In DNA, the CDR3 is TGTGCCAGCAGCCCGTCGAATGGGGGGAACACTGAAGCTTTCTTT. Amino acid sequence: CASSPSNGGNTEAFF.

The CDR3 region is CASSPLGQGDEQYF. CDR3 sequence (DNA): TGCGCCAGCAGCCCACTTGGACAGGGTGACGAGCAGTACTTC. This sequence joins TRBV4-1 and TRBJ2-7, with 8 bases that match TRBD1. Germline loops: CDR1 MGHRA, CDR2 YSYEKL. The V and J ends lost 4 bases and 5 bases, in that order; junction bases with no gene match: 7. This CDR3 spans 14 amino acids.

The chain links TRBV7-2 to TRBJ1-1, with 7 bases lining up with TRBD1. The germline gives CDR1 SGHTA, CDR2 FQGNSA. The CDR3 totals 17 residues. V was pared by 2 bases and J by 0 bases, with 9 bases of the junction left unmatched. This CDR3 is CASSLQHSTGLNTEAFF. For the CDR3, the DNA is TGTGCCAGCAGCTTACAGCATTCGACAGGGCTGAACACTGAAGCTTTCTTT.

The chain uses TRBV10-3 and TRBJ1-4, with D unresolved. The CDR3 has 18 residues. V was trimmed by 0 bases and J by 8 bases, leaving 22 bases between them. In germline, CDR1 is ENHRY, CDR2 SYGVKD. The CDR3 DNA reads as TGTGCCATCAGTGAGTCCAGAGGGCAGGCGGGCACGGACGAAAAACTGTTTTTT. As protein: CAISESRGQAGTDEKLFF.

J is TRBJ1-5 and V is TRBV5-1, with TRBD1 identical over 7 bases. CDR1 SGHRS and CDR2 YFSETQ come from the germline V gene. V trimming: 3 bases; J trimming: 0 bases; junction bases outside the gene matches: 3. This CDR3 contains 15 residues. This CDR3 reads CASSSTGDSNQPQHF. CDR3 sequence (DNA): TGCGCCAGCAGCTCCACAGGGGATAGCAATCAGCCCCAGCATTTT.

This clone was seen just once. The chain recombines TRBV28 with TRBJ1-2, with D unclear. Looked up from germline, CDR1 is MDHEN and CDR2 is SYDVKM. V lost 6 bases and J 7 bases, leaving 15 bases between the germline ends. The CDR3 is made up of 13 amino acids. In DNA form, the CDR3 reads TGTGCCAGCAGCAACCTTGTTGGCCTTGGCTACACCTTC. It translates to CASSNLVGLGYTF.

The CDR3 reads CATLYRNTQYF. As DNA, the CDR3 is TGTGCCACCCTTTATAGGAATACGCAGTATTTT. The J gene is TRBJ2-3, the V gene TRBV15; D is unresolved. The V gene's germline CDR1 is LNHNV and CDR2 YYDKDF (reference sequence). CDR3 length: 11 amino acids. Between the trimmed V and J ends, which lost 8 bases and 7 bases, there was a span of 10 bases.

V and J are TRBV20-1 and TRBJ1-2; D is ambiguous. The CDR3 covers 11 residues. Germline V gene data show CDR1 as DFQATT and CDR2 as SNEGSKA (reference sequence). This chain's CDR3 is CSAGNPGGYTF. CDR3 DNA: TGCAGCGCCGGGAACCCGGGCGGCTACACCTTC.

This chain joins TRBV10-1 and TRBJ2-2, with TRBD2 as a possible D gene (5 bases). The CDR3 extends over 17 amino acids. CDR1 and CDR2 (germline): WNHNN, SYGVQD (reference sequence). Trimming pared 4 bases from V and 2 bases from J, leaving 17 bases between. The DNA of the CDR3 is TGCGCCAGCAGTGGTTTCAAGAGCCGGGGAAACACCGGGGAGCTGTTTTTT. Its translation is CASSGFKSRGNTGELFF.

This clone appeared once. V is TRBV7-6 and J is TRBJ1-3; D uncertain. V lost 1 base and J lost 0, with 7 bases in between. Germline loops: CDR1 SGHVS, CDR2 FNYEAQ. The CDR3 totals 15 residues. The DNA of the CDR3 is TGTGCCAGCAGCTTAGGGCGGTCCTCTGGAAACACCATATATTTT. Amino acids: CASSLGRSSGNTIYF.

The J gene is TRBJ1-1, the V gene TRBV4-1; TRBD1 agrees at 9 bases. CDR1 MGHRA and CDR2 YSYEKL come from the germline V gene. The junction had 4 bases not matched to a gene; V was cut back by 2 bases and J by 3 bases. The CDR3 loop spans 15 amino acids. CDR3 protein: CASSQPDRGDTEAFF. CDR3 sequence (DNA): TGCGCCAGCAGCCAACCGGACAGGGGAGACACTGAAGCTTTCTTT.

The V gene is TRBV7-9, the J gene TRBJ2-3; 9 bases agree with TRBD2. V gave up 5 bases and J gave up 2 bases; unmatched junction bases: 8. The CDR3 runs to 16 residues. Germline values: CDR1 SEHNR, CDR2 FQNEAQ (reference sequence). The CDR3 spells CASSPEAGGHTDTQYF. DNA for the CDR3: TGTGCCAGCAGCCCCGAAGCGGGGGGCCACACAGATACGCAGTATTTT.

This clone showed up just a few times. This chain links TRBV5-4 with TRBJ2-7; 10 bases fit TRBD2. Trimming cost V 0 bases and J 3 bases; bases outside gene matches: 6. The CDR3 sequence is 16 residues long. Looked up from germline, CDR1 is SGHNT and CDR2 is YYREEE (reference sequence). In nucleotides, the CDR3 is TGTGCCAGCAGCTTGGGGGGACTAGCGCGCTTCTACGAGCAGTACTTC. Translation gives CASSLGGLARFYEQYF.

J is TRBJ2-2 and V is TRBV6-5; the match to TRBD2 covers 8 bases. With 5 bases clipped from V and 5 bases from J, the junction kept 7 bases outside the gene matches. Germline lookup yields CDR1 MNHEY and CDR2 SVGAGI. The CDR3 covers 15 residues. The CDR3 sequence is CASSAGRGGTGELFF. The CDR3 DNA reads TGTGCCAGCAGTGCCGGCCGGGGGGGAACCGGGGAGCTGTTTTTT.

The rearrangement links TRBV5-1 to TRBJ2-1; 7 bases align to TRBD2. Trimming at V came to 1 base and at J to 8 bases, leaving 6 bases not matched to a gene. Germline CDR1 is SGHRS and CDR2 is YFSETQ. The CDR3 spans 14 residues. CDR3 in DNA: TGCGCCAGCAGCTTGACGGGGGGTATCGATGAGCAGTTCTTC. It encodes CASSLTGGIDEQFF.

This sequence joins TRBV5-1 and TRBJ2-2, with D perhaps matching TRBD2 (6 bases). The germline V and J ends were trimmed by 4 bases and 0 bases, with 10 bases remaining between them. The CDR3 covers 15 residues. Germline V gives CDR1 SGHRS, CDR2 YFSETQ. CDR3 sequence (DNA): TGCGCCAGCAGCGGGAGGACGACGAACACCGGGGAGCTGTTTTTT. This gives the protein CASSGRTTNTGELFF.

The V call is TRBV5-1, the J call TRBJ2-5, with D tentatively TRBD1 (5 bases). Per the germline V gene, CDR1 is SGHRS and CDR2 is YFSETQ. CDR3 length: 14 residues. V was clipped by 4 bases and J by 2 bases, with 12 bases between them. In DNA, the CDR3 is TGCGCCAGCAGCAGACGGACAACTCAAGAGACCCAGTACTTC. This encodes CASSRRTTQETQYF.

CDR3 amino acids: CATKGQGRETQYF. The CDR3 DNA follows: TGTGCCACTAAGGGACAGGGGCGAGAGACCCAGTACTTC. The V gene is TRBV19, the J gene TRBJ2-5; 10 bases are shared with TRBD1. Unmatched junction bases numbered 6, after V lost 10 bases and J lost 4 bases. Germline loops: CDR1 LNHDA, CDR2 SQIVND (reference sequence). The CDR3 contains 13 residues. Full variable domain (remainder filled in from reference TRBV19 and TRBJ2-5): DGGITQSPKYLFRKEGQNVTLSCEQNLNHDAMYWYRQDPGQGLRLIYYSQIVNDFQKGDIAEGYSVSREKKESFPLTVTSAQKNPTAFYLCATKGQGRETQYFGPGTRLLVL.

The V gene is TRBV27, the J gene TRBJ2-5; D is unclear. With 4 bases removed from V and 2 bases from J, the gap between germline ends came to 14 bases. Germline CDR1 reads MNHEY; CDR2 reads SMNVEV (reference sequence). The CDR3 runs to 15 residues. CDR3 sequence reads: CASSSPGLQQETQYF. DNA of the CDR3: TGTGCCAGCAGTTCTCCCGGCCTCCAACAAGAGACCCAGTACTTC.

This clone was seen just once. The sample has other DNA sequences that encode this CDR3 too. The V call is TRBV6-5, the J call TRBJ1-1; D is possibly TRBD1 (6 bases). The V end was cut by 2 bases, the J end by 4 bases, with 11 bases between. CDR1 is MNHEY and CDR2 is SVGAGI in the germline V gene. The CDR3 totals 14 residues. For the CDR3, the DNA is TGTGCCAGCAGTTACGGAGGGGGGGGCACTGAAGCTTTCTTT. Its protein is CASSYGGGGTEAFF.

The gene calls are TRBV18 and TRBJ2-3; D is perhaps TRBD1 or TRBD2 (5 bases each). CDR1 and CDR2 (germline): KGHSH, LQKENI. The CDR3 is made up of 15 amino acids. V was clipped by 6 bases and J by 4 bases, with 17 bases between them. CDR3 protein: CASSSLSGRPDTQYF. The CDR3 DNA follows: TGTGCCAGCTCCTCCTTATCGGGGCGCCCAGATACGCAGTATTTT.

V is TRBV2 and J is TRBJ1-2; 7 positions agree with TRBD1. This CDR3 has 15 residues. Germline lookup yields CDR1 SNHLY and CDR2 FYNNEI. The V and J ends lost 4 bases and 2 bases, in that order; junction bases with no gene match: 7. CDR3 sequence reads: CASSVGGRGNYGYTF. In nucleotides, the CDR3 is TGTGCCAGCAGTGTAGGTGGCAGGGGGAACTATGGCTACACCTTC.

This chain links TRBV2 with TRBJ1-1; D call uncertain. Per germline, CDR1 SNHLY and CDR2 FYNNEI. This CDR3 has 13 amino acids. Trimming stripped 4 bases from V and 6 bases from J, with 12 bases between. In DNA form, the CDR3 reads TGTGCCAGCAGTGTTGAGAGGTTGGCTGAAGCTTTCTTT. It codes for CASSVERLAEAFF. Full variable domain (missing parts from reference TRBV2 and TRBJ1-1): EPEVTQTPSHQVTQMGQEVILRCVPISNHLYFYWYRQILGQKVEFLVSFYNNEISEKSEIFDDQFSVERPDGSNFTLKIRSTKLEDSAMYFCASSVERLAEAFFGQGTRLTVV.

The gene calls are TRBV28 and TRBJ1-3, with D possibly TRBD1 on 6 matching bases. Trimming removed 3 bases at V and 3 bases at J, with 18 bases between. Germline assignment: CDR1 MDHEN and CDR2 SYDVKM. This CDR3 spans 17 amino acids. The CDR3 spells CASSLGSGGQLGNTIYF. Here the CDR3 DNA reads TGTGCCAGCAGTTTGGGGTCGGGGGGGCAGCTTGGAAACACCATATATTTT.

The chain combines TRBV6-8 with TRBJ2-1; 12 nucleotides align to TRBD2. This CDR3 spans 17 amino acids. Per the germline V gene, CDR1 is MNHGY and CDR2 is SAAAGT. The V and J ends lost 6 bases and 5 bases, in that order; junction bases with no gene match: 11. The CDR3: CASSYRLAGDMDNEQFF. DNA of the CDR3: TGTGCCAGCAGCTATCGACTAGCGGGAGATATGGACAATGAGCAGTTCTTC.

CDR3 sequence reads: CASILSWVNEQFF. The CDR3 DNA reads TGTGCCAGCATCTTGAGTTGGGTCAATGAGCAGTTCTTC. The chain uses TRBV12-1 and TRBJ2-1. TRBV12-1 is flagged as a pseudogene. This CDR3 has 13 residues.

This clone was seen a handful of times. This chain uses TRBV19 with TRBJ2-2; D is ambiguous. Germline V gene lookup returns CDR1 LNHDA and CDR2 SQIVND (reference sequence). The CDR3 totals 12 residues. V shed 3 bases and J shed 6 bases, with 5 bases lying between them. The CDR3 is CASSIFAGELFF. The DNA of the CDR3 is TGTGCCAGTAGTATTTTCGCCGGGGAGCTGTTTTTT. The complete variable domain, with remaining parts taken from reference TRBV19 and TRBJ2-2, reads DGGITQSPKYLFRKEGQNVTLSCEQNLNHDAMYWYRQDPGQGLRLIYYSQIVNDFQKGDIAEGYSVSREKKESFPLTVTSAQKNPTAFYLCASSIFAGELFFGEGSRLTVL.

The chain has TRBV18 and TRBJ2-2; 10 bases line up with TRBD1. CDR1 and CDR2 (germline): KGHSH, LQKENI. With 3 bases clipped from V and 2 bases from J, the junction kept 9 bases outside the gene matches. The CDR3 sequence is 18 residues long. The CDR3 protein is CASSPTGTGVQNTGELFF. CDR3 in DNA: TGTGCCAGCTCACCTACCGGGACAGGGGTACAAAACACCGGGGAGCTGTTTTTT.

The genes are TRBV18 and TRBJ2-7; 9 bases are a match to TRBD2. CDR3 size: 15 residues. Looked up from germline, CDR1 is KGHSH and CDR2 is LQKENI. The J segment lost 3 bases and the V segment lost 4 bases, leaving 7 bases of the junction unmatched. CDR3 protein: CASSRASGTFYEQYF. CDR3 DNA: TGTGCCAGCTCACGGGCTAGCGGGACCTTCTACGAGCAGTACTTC.